The TCR beta chain described here comes from a study of cytomegalovirus exposure and HLA in healthy donors (TCRdb year 2017). Looking at the study overall: In an earlier analysis of several hundred of the donors, around 290 Gb of sequence data and 120 million or so unique TCR beta sequences from 180 million or so T cells were reported. About 300 gigabases of sequencing data and 78 million or so unique TCR sequences were included in an early release covering several hundred HLA-typed donors. Of the 398 genotyped donors, 65% to 90% fell in the genetic ancestry cluster associated with self-reported Caucasian donors. The study aimed to test whether cataloging public T cell receptors could reveal signatures of past pathogen exposure. The study profiled the T cell repertoires of hundreds of subjects by immunosequencing and related them to cytomegalovirus serostatus. A separate validation cohort of approximately 130 different subjects was used in addition to the roughly 700-subject first cohort. High-throughput TCR immunosequencing, statistical association of individual TCRs with disease status, and machine learning were combined to predict cytomegalovirus infection status. To study patterns of TCR occurrence, a later analysis re-analyzed previously published TCR beta repertoires from 550 to 800 donors and added high-resolution HLA genotyping. The later analysis used no new phenotypic data to find candidate immune exposures, relying instead on TCR beta sequences and their occurrence across donors. To decide whether each TCR beta V gene segment behaved as functional or pseudogenic, an earlier analysis of approximately 620 of the donors relied on high-throughput TCR beta sequencing. Alongside the repertoire data, information on donor age, sex, ethnicity and CMV serostatus was compiled. In a later genetic analysis, genome-wide SNP genotypes for about 55% of the 666 donors were used, and that subset was treated as a discovery cohort. Every repertoire in the discovery cohort had been generated on one and the same sequencing platform. HLA typing included class I and class II loci at four-digit resolution. Typing coverage differed by locus: A, B, C, DRB1 and DQB1 were typed in roughly 620-630 donors, DQA1 in 522, DPA1 in 600 to 610, and DPB1 in around 440. About 5 DR-DQ haplotypes were handled as single units for association and clustering, since linkage in the cohort was strong. Across 300 to 400 genotyped donors of the cohort, an average of about 250,000 unique TCR beta nucleotide sequences per donor were sequenced, and around 19% of those sequences were non-productive.

Receptor amplification or capture employed the immunoSEQ multiplex PCR assay. For the multiplex PCR, a mixture combining 60 forward primers for TCR Vbeta segments and 13 reverse primers for TCR Jbeta segments was used. A multiplex PCR assay on genomic DNA amplified the CDR3 region of rearranged TCR beta genes. The amplified TCR beta libraries were sequenced on the Illumina HiSeq System as 87-base-pair reads. In the paper's pipeline: A later analysis counted about 76 million unique TCR beta chains across the roughly 700 repertoires, and around 12 million of these chains were shared by at least two donors. Raw reads were error-corrected and collapsed into unique sequences with a nearest-neighbor algorithm that merged closely related sequences to remove PCR and sequencing errors. CDR3 sequences were aligned to IMGT reference sequences to assign V, D and J gene segments. For a sequence to be retained, a match of at least six nucleotides was required to both a V gene segment and a J gene segment. Rearrangements were called productive when the CDR3 lacked stop codons and stayed in frame with V and J; all others were non-productive. CDR3 was defined according to IMGT convention as the region running from the second conserved V-encoded cysteine to the conserved J-encoded phenylalanine. The earlier analysis of about 570 of the donors excluded any sequence lacking an unambiguous match to a single V gene segment. An earlier analysis of fewer than 750 of the donors called V segments functional above 56.7% productive rearrangements and segregating when the between-donor standard deviation exceeded 5%. To diagnose cytomegalovirus status from the catalog of TCR beta chain sequences, a statistical classification framework was built. V and J gene assignment, in a later analysis, came from comparing TCR nucleotide sequences with IMGT/GENE-DB human TR gene sequences. Using the TCRdist pipeline, a later analysis assigned CDR3 sequences along with most-parsimonious VDJ recombination scenarios. In a later analysis, every TCR beta chain was defined by the combination of its CDR3 amino acid sequence and its V-gene family, and reads without a unique V-gene family were dropped. In a later analysis, around 650 highly shared, low-generation-probability nucleotide sequences were removed to address suspected cross-contamination and a sequencing artifact. For each public chain, a later analysis derived a clonal expansion index from normalized ranks of inferred template counts within each repertoire. A later analysis computed generation probabilities with a VDJ recombination model fitted to out-of-frame rearrangements, and checked the results against IGoR. Hypergeometric tests were used in a later analysis to score TCR-TCR, TCR-HLA and TCR-CMV co-occurrence, with a repertoire-size bias correction applied to the TCR pairs. To estimate false discovery rates, a later analysis permuted the HLA or CMV assignments 20 times. A later analysis grouped co-occurring TCRs with DBSCAN, adding TCRdist sequence similarity when clustering within HLA-allele-positive subsets. Co-occurrence clustering excluded repertoires with fewer than 30,000 or more than 120,000 public chains, plus five with anomalous nucleotide sharing. What TCRdb holds here is the immuneACCESS table cut down to in-frame rearrangements. Part of the clones is not present; checked against another copy, under half of the missing clones reflect an unresolved V gene, and the others are unexplained. V, J and clone size reflect that table, while D and trimming were determined from the DNA. Across this sample there are around 65,000 clones, with around 68% seen only once. The top ten clones comprise less than 20% of the sample.

The CDR3 runs 13 amino acids, cysteine and phenylalanine included. Only the CDR3 portion is preserved as DNA: 39 bases, with reading frame beginning at the first base. Trimming costs V 5 bases and J 2 bases, and their ends lie 9 bases apart. The germline V gene encodes CDR1 SGHAT and CDR2 FQNNGV. Overall study results and their limits: The only immune exposure information available for the cohort was CMV serostatus. The study gave a list of more than 150 TCR beta chains associated with cytomegalovirus. A few of the identified cytomegalovirus-associated TCR beta chains were confirmed in vitro to be specific for cytomegalovirus antigens. Across donors, most TCR sequences were observed very rarely, whereas some public TCRs were present in many individuals. The classifier was reported to diagnose cytomegalovirus status with high specificity and sensitivity in both the original cohort and the validation cohort. The earlier analysis of a few hundred of the donors excluded fewer than 20 rarely observed V segments, including chromosome 9 orphons, because counts were too low. A later analysis reported that several top co-occurrence clusters appeared linked to parvovirus B19, influenza, CMV and Epstein-Barr virus. At a false discovery rate of 0.05, a later analysis linked roughly 17,000 TCR beta sequences to specific HLA alleles. An earlier analysis of several hundred of the donors showed that most TCR beta V segments appeared in productive rearrangements either about 87% or about 30% of the time, which broadly matched IMGT annotations. According to the authors, the approach could potentially be generalized to other disease states and immunological phenotypes. In this cohort, only TCR beta chains were sequenced, and detectable features were limited by the absence of alpha or paired-chain data. A later analysis found that TCR association rates varied across HLA loci, with DRB1 alleles showing the most associated TCRs and HLA-C alleles the fewest. When HLA alleles, especially DR and DQ, strongly co-occurred, TCR associations were difficult to assign to individual alleles. Because HLA typing was unavailable for some donors at each locus, only the typed subset was used in association tests. A further reported finding was that TCR beta sequences accurately predicted the HLA-A and HLA-B alleles for most subjects in the first cohort. Linkage disequilibrium might explain the correlated functional status among segregating V segments, but an unknown experimental factor could not be ruled out. A group of highly shared sequence variants was considered likely to be a technical artifact of the sequencing pipeline. Roughly uniform sequencing depth across donors was assumed in presence/absence analyses, although this assumption may not hold. Compared with equally common non-associated chains, HLA-associated TCR beta chains in a later analysis were more clonally expanded and had lower generation probabilities. A later genetic analysis associated a missense DCLRE1C variant with V-gene and J-gene trimming of TCR beta chains, and an independent cohort replicated the association. Compared with the roughly 720-donor mean, donors in an Asian-associated ancestry cluster had fewer N-insertions in productive TCRs, according to a later genetic analysis. In a later analysis, most CMV-associated TCR beta chains were found to appear HLA-restricted, with HLA associations seemingly driven largely by CMV exposure. The 87-base-pair reads could not distinguish some IMGT-functional V segments, including TRBV6-2 and TRBV6-3, so those segments were excluded.

In total, 666 healthy bone marrow donors made up the cohort. All cohort members were sampled while nominally healthy, although unrecorded immune exposures were likely present. The donor was CMV seropositive and was included in the group of 250 to 350 seropositive cohort members. A peripheral blood sample was collected from each donor, and TCR beta sequencing was performed on peripheral blood mononuclear cells. Genomic DNA was extracted from the blood cell samples with the Qiagen DNeasy Blood Extraction Kit. This clone is a singleton in its sample. Its specific antigen is unknown. Base qualities are not provided; no much larger clone lies one nucleotide away.

The chain joins TRBV11-2 to TRBJ2-5; TRBD1 might be the D gene, on 6 matching bases. The specimen was PBMCs. The clonotype originates from a man aged 40-55 years in good health and CMV-seropositive. At the DNA level, the sequence is TGTGCCAGCAGCCGCGGACAGCAAGAGACCCAGTACTTC. It codes for CASSRGQQETQYF.